These 20 T cell receptor beta chains share one sample of origin, sequenced in a study of spatial heterogeneity in lung cancer. Noted time point: blood at routine non-recurrence follow-up after resection. The sequenced material consisted of unsorted whole RNA from tumor, nontumor lung or frozen PBMC. TCRdb recomputed calls from the 5' RACE reads with MiXCR, one row per CDR3 protein. Of tens of thousands of distinct CDR3 sequences listed, around 7% are singletons. The sequencing here drew on PBMCs, taken at follow-up. These receptor sequences come from a female donor with early-stage non-small cell lung cancer.

The CDR3 nucleotides are TGTGCCAGCTCACCGACTAGCGGGGGACCTCCCAGCCGGCAAGAGACCCAGTACTTC. Translating gives CASSPTSGGPPSRQETQYF. This chain joins TRBV18 and TRBJ2-5; 12 bases align to TRBD2. The CDR3 runs 19 residues. CDR1 is KGHSH, CDR2 LQKENI, per germline. V lost 3 bases and J lost 2; bases outside the gene matches: 13.

This clonotype was detected a few times. J is TRBJ2-1 and V is TRBV20-1; the match to TRBD2 covers 8 bases. The germline V gene encodes CDR1 DFQATT and CDR2 SNEGSKA (reference sequence). The CDR3 loop spans 14 amino acids. The J segment lost 1 base and the V segment lost 4 bases, leaving 3 bases of the junction unmatched. CDR3 residues: CSATGLVSYNEQFF. Here the CDR3 DNA reads TGCAGTGCTACGGGACTAGTTTCCTACAATGAGCAGTTCTTC.

The table lists this clonotype with a few counts. This chain links TRBV18 with TRBJ1-1; no firm D call. Germline loops: CDR1 KGHSH, CDR2 LQKENI. The V gene lost 2 bases and the J gene lost 1 base, with 5 bases spanning the gap. The CDR3 extends over 13 amino acids. The CDR3 sequence: CASSPVPNTEAFF. CDR3 in DNA: TGTGCCAGCTCACCAGTCCCGAACACTGAAGCTTTCTTT.

A few counts support this clonotype. The chain is built from TRBV20-1 and TRBJ2-1, with unresolved D. CDR1 and CDR2 from the germline V gene are DFQATT and SNEGSKA (reference sequence). V lost 3 bases, J lost 14 bases, and 11 bases lay in between. There are 10 residues in the CDR3. The CDR3 DNA is TGCAGTGCTAGTCTCGGCGGCGAGTTCTTC. Its protein product is CSASLGGEFF.

In its sample, this clonotype was seen many times. V gene TRBV2 combines with J gene TRBJ1-4; tentatively, D is TRBD1 (5 bases). Trimming took off 5 bases at V and 0 bases at J, with 7 bases between the two ends. The germline V gene encodes CDR1 SNHLY and CDR2 FYNNEI. The length of the CDR3 is 14 residues. The CDR3 coding sequence is TGTGCCAGCAGTTCAGGGACAACTAATGAAAAACTGTTTTTT. This sequence encodes CASSSGTTNEKLFF. Full variable domain (rest looked up from reference TRBV2 and TRBJ1-4): EPEVTQTPSHQVTQMGQEVILRCVPISNHLYFYWYRQILGQKVEFLVSFYNNEISEKSEIFDDQFSVERPDGSNFTLKIRSTKLEDSAMYFCASSSGTTNEKLFFGSGTQLSVL.

This clonotype was counted a few times. V usage is TRBV3-1 and J usage is TRBJ2-1; 10 nucleotides match TRBD2. Germline V gene sequence: CDR1 LGHDT, CDR2 YNNKEL (reference sequence). The junction had 8 bases not matched to a gene; V was cut back by 6 bases and J by 6 bases. The length of the CDR3 is 15 residues. Here the CDR3 reads CASRILAGGPNEQFF. The DNA for the CDR3 is TGTGCCAGCAGAATATTAGCGGGGGGCCCCAATGAGCAGTTCTTC.

This clonotype was counted ten times or more. The chain has TRBV6-5 and TRBJ2-7; no definite D call. V lost 0 bases to trimming and J lost 2 bases, with 8 bases between them. The CDR3 spans 14 residues. The germline V gene encodes CDR1 MNHEY and CDR2 SVGAGI. The CDR3 nucleotides are TGTGCCAGCAGTTACTCGGGCGGAACCTACGAGCAGTACTTC. Translating gives CASSYSGGTYEQYF.

This clonotype was seen many times. This sequence joins TRBV5-1 and TRBJ1-1; D not certain. The germline V gene encodes CDR1 SGHRS and CDR2 YFSETQ. CDR3 size: 13 residues. V dropped 4 bases and J dropped 3 bases, with 10 bases sitting between them. CDR3 loop: CASSRAMDTEAFF. CDR3 in DNA: TGCGCCAGCAGCCGCGCGATGGACACTGAAGCTTTCTTT.

Many counts were recorded for this clonotype. The chain combines TRBV7-2 with TRBJ1-2, with a possible D match to TRBD1 (5 bases). Between the trimmed V and J ends, which lost 1 base and 4 bases, there was a span of 7 bases. Germline V gene sequence: CDR1 SGHTA, CDR2 FQGNSA. The CDR3 is 13 residues long. The CDR3 DNA sequence: TGTGCCAGCAGCTTAGGGGGGTCCTATGGCTACACCTTC. Amino acids: CASSLGGSYGYTF.

This clonotype was seen a handful of times. V and J are TRBV7-2 and TRBJ2-1, with a weak D call TRBD1 (5 bases). The CDR3 spans 13 residues. V was shortened by 5 bases and J by 10 bases, with 15 bases between the two germline ends. Germline V lookup: CDR1 SGHTA, CDR2 FQGNSA. For the CDR3, the DNA is TGTGCCAGCAGCCTACAGGAGCCAACAGAGCAGTTCTTC. It encodes CASSLQEPTEQFF.

This clonotype was counted only a few times. V is TRBV30 and J is TRBJ2-7, with TRBD2 matching over 7 bases. Trimming removed 1 base from V and 2 bases from J; junction bases left unmatched: 8. The germline V gene has CDR1 GTSNPN and CDR2 SVGIG (reference sequence). The CDR3 is 15 amino acids. The CDR3 bases are TGTGCCTGGAGTGGGGGAGGGTACGGAACCTACGAGCAGTACTTC. Translation: CAWSGGGYGTYEQYF. The full variable domain, rest sourced from reference TRBV30 and TRBJ2-7, is SQTIHQWPATLVQPVGSPLSLECTVEGTSNPNLYWYRQAAGRGLQLLFYSVGIGQISSEVPQNLSASRPQDRQFILSSKKLLLSDSGFYLCAWSGGGYGTYEQYFGPGTRLTVT.

This clonotype was observed at least ten times. J is TRBJ1-4 and V is TRBV12-3 or TRBV12-4; possible D gene TRBD1, 5 bases. Trimming left V 3 bases short and J 8 bases short, with 7 bases between. This CDR3 has 12 amino acids. This chain's CDR3 is CASSLGVEKLFF. CDR3 sequence (DNA): TGTGCCAGCAGTTTGGGGGTCGAAAAACTGTTTTTT.

This clonotype was observed a handful of times. The genes are TRBV4-1 and TRBJ2-6; 7 bases map to TRBD1. J was trimmed by 2 bases and V by 3 bases; bases with no gene match: 7. Germline loops: CDR1 MGHRA, CDR2 YSYEKL. The CDR3 loop spans 17 amino acids. Here the CDR3 DNA reads TGCGCCAGCAGCCAGGCCCAAGACAGGGCTGGGGCCAACGTCCTGACTTTC. This sequence encodes CASSQAQDRAGANVLTF.

This clonotype showed up many times. The chain links TRBV5-1 to TRBJ1-1, with D unresolved. Trimming removed 2 bases from V and 3 bases from J, with 11 bases in between. The CDR3 is made up of 14 amino acids. Germline CDR1 SGHRS, CDR2 YFSETQ. CDR3 sequence: CASSFKVADTEAFF. In DNA, the CDR3 is TGCGCCAGCAGCTTTAAAGTAGCAGACACTGAAGCTTTCTTT.

The chain is built from TRBV4-3 and TRBJ2-2, with 9 bases aligning to TRBD2. Unmatched junction bases numbered 3, after V lost 0 bases and J lost 1 base. CDR3 length equals 17 residues. Germline assignment: CDR1 LGHNA and CDR2 YSLEER. The CDR3 sequence: CASSQDGTSMNTGELFF. The CDR3 DNA follows: TGCGCCAGCAGCCAAGATGGGACTAGCATGAACACCGGGGAGCTGTTTTTT.

This clonotype has ten or more counts. The chain's CDR3 is CSASRPEETQYF. The CDR3 region has the DNA TGCAGTGCTAGTAGGCCGGAAGAGACCCAGTACTTC. The chain combines TRBV20-1 with TRBJ2-5; D is unresolved. This CDR3 has 12 residues. Between the trimmed V and J ends, which lost 3 bases and 3 bases, there was a span of 8 bases. Germline values: CDR1 DFQATT, CDR2 SNEGSKA (reference sequence).

The table lists this clonotype with a few counts. The chain employs TRBV6-5 and TRBJ2-5; D is unresolved. Germline V gene sequence: CDR1 MNHEY, CDR2 SVGAGI. Trimming took 0 bases from V and 3 from J, leaving 11 bases between them. The length of the CDR3 is 15 residues. CDR3 in amino acids: CASSYSGMTEETQYF. CDR3 bases: TGTGCCAGCAGTTACTCGGGGATGACGGAAGAGACCCAGTACTTC.

The table lists this clonotype with many counts. The chain carries TRBV27 and TRBJ1-6, with D tentatively TRBD1 (6 bases). Trimming cost V 5 bases and J 6 bases, with 11 bases left between them. This CDR3 has 14 amino acids. In germline, CDR1 is MNHEY, CDR2 SMNVEV (reference sequence). The CDR3 reads CASSPGQFNSPLHF. CDR3 nucleotides: TGTGCCAGCAGTCCCGGACAGTTTAATTCACCCCTCCACTTT.

This clonotype was detected a few times. V is TRBV28 and J is TRBJ2-7; 11 bases agree with TRBD1. The CDR3 runs to 13 residues. After removal of 4 bases from V and 7 bases from J, the junction contained 3 bases not matched to a gene. The germline V gene encodes CDR1 MDHEN and CDR2 SYDVKM. The CDR3, as DNA: TGTGCCAGCAGTTGGACAGGGGGCTATGAGCAGTACTTC. It encodes CASSWTGGYEQYF.

This clonotype is medium-sized within its sample. This sequence joins TRBV9 and TRBJ1-1; no clear D. Trimming shortened V by 6 bases and J by 0 bases, and 9 bases separated the two germline ends. The germline CDR1 and CDR2 sequences are SGDLS and YYNGEE. The CDR3 is 13 amino acids. CDR3 nucleotides: TGTGCCAGCACCCTCGACCTGAACACTGAAGCTTTCTTT. This codes for CASTLDLNTEAFF.